The rows below give T cell receptor beta chains drawn from one sample of a study of T cells in Graves' hyperthyroidism and ophthalmopathy. Using its own MiXCR run on the multiplex PCR reads, TCRdb lists one record per CDR3 protein. The top ten clones hold less than 30% of a sample with roughly 500,000 distinct CDR3 sequences, roughly a sixth of them seen once. The sample consisted of blood. The source is a young woman with Graves' ophthalmopathy. Both conserved end residues are part of each CDR3. Each record gives: V gene, clone size, CDR3 protein. The size field is filled for only some rows; it gives once, few, many or a size class.

V: TRBV3-1
size: many
CDR3: CASSHSDWTDTQYF

V: TRBV6-2/TRBV6-3
size: -
CDR3: CASSYNKGSGYTF

V: TRBV28
size: few
CDR3: CASNYRTANSGNTIYF

V: TRBV5-6
size: many
CDR3: CASSHPWLAGAARRSTDTQYF

V: TRBV28
size: few
CDR3: CASSSQGFSGANVLTF

V: TRBV18
size: many
CDR3: CASSPRRSRNYEQYF

V: TRBV3-1
size: many
CDR3: CASSPRKGYGNTIYF

V: TRBV2
size: many
CDR3: CASASFLLTEAFF

V: TRBV5-1
size: few
CDR3: CASSQVGDLVGYTF

V: TRBV3-1
size: many
CDR3: CASSQLDTQYF

V: TRBV29-1
size: once
CDR3: CSVGSNETLFF

V: TRBV6-2/TRBV6-3
size: many
CDR3: CASSSTLDNEQFF

V: TRBV5-1
size: many
CDR3: CASSLDGGRADEQYF

V: TRBV29-1
size: few
CDR3: CSVHSMASEQYF

V: TRBV7-9
size: -
CDR3: CASSLVKDKNTEAFF

V: TRBV5-4
size: many
CDR3: CASRPVRLMSTDTQYF

V: TRBV11-2
size: many
CDR3: CASSLDSANTGELFF

V: TRBV20-1
size: -
CDR3: CSAREWRRAAGVSRGTDTQYF

V: TRBV20-1
size: -
CDR3: CSARSAGGGGNEQFF

V: TRBV10-3
size: many
CDR3: CAISEGTFGTEAFF

V: TRBV3-2
size: many
CDR3: CASGQTRLAGDSDTQYF

V: TRBV13
size: many
CDR3: CASSFGETSYEQYF

V: TRBV6-2/TRBV6-3
size: few
CDR3: CASSYTPGGLQETQYF

V: TRBV11-2
size: many
CDR3: CASSPIGQGSGEQYF

V: TRBV20-1
size: many
CDR3: CSGLGREANLLPTDTQYF

V: TRBV12-3/TRBV12-4
size: -
CDR3: CASSFSRHGGEQYF

V: TRBV10-3
size: many
CDR3: CAISEEAGFGNEQFF

V: TRBV7-9
size: many
CDR3: CASVIPGAEDTQYF

V: TRBV9
size: -
CDR3: CASSVGHGSTDTQYF

V: TRBV6-5
size: -
CDR3: CASSWGEAGFTDTQYF

V: TRBV4-3
size: -
CDR3: CASSQDRGAGNSPLHF

V: TRBV6-1
size: few
CDR3: CASSRSLAVSSYNEQFF

V: TRBV12-3/TRBV12-4
size: many
CDR3: CASSFASGANVLTF

V: TRBV15
size: many
CDR3: CATSRASEANTEAFF

V: TRBV28
size: -
CDR3: CASSSHRRTSGRADEQYF

V: TRBV12-3/TRBV12-4
size: -
CDR3: CASSLDRGKSFF

V: TRBV6-2/TRBV6-3
size: few
CDR3: CASSYQQSGYEQYF

V: TRBV6-2/TRBV6-3
size: few
CDR3: CASSYSLLARDTGELFF

V: TRBV29-1
size: many
CDR3: CSVGDGRYYGYTF

V: TRBV6-5
size: few
CDR3: CASSSSGAGNQPQHF

V: TRBV10-1
size: -
CDR3: CASSEFQGAKVADPQETQYF

V: TRBV28
size: many
CDR3: CASRTSTEAFF

V: TRBV12-3/TRBV12-4
size: many
CDR3: CASSYLQGNYEQYF

V: TRBV7-9
size: many
CDR3: CASSLLAGNNEQFF

V: TRBV6-2/TRBV6-3
size: few
CDR3: CASSYSIGGGDEQFF

V: TRBV28
size: many
CDR3: CASSPILAGVKNIQYF

V: TRBV20-1
size: -
CDR3: CSAISASGRYRTDTQYF

V: TRBV4-3
size: -
CDR3: CASSQDTLAGGPPYF

V: TRBV4-3
size: many
CDR3: CASSQDLVGSGNTIYF

V: TRBV2
size: few
CDR3: CASRLSLSMNSPLHF